The rows below give T cell receptor beta chains drawn from one sample of a study of blood T cells in healthy people across ages. One entry per CDR3 protein, called by TCRdb with MiXCR from the 5' RACE reads. This sample has about 640,000 distinct CDR3 sequences; 58% occur once, and the top ten carry over 35%. Sequenced input: blood. The receptors derive from a man in his 60s in good health. Both conserved end residues are part of each CDR3. Part of the rows lack a size; the others show once, few, many or a class for expanded clones.

clone_size: few
v_call: TRBV12-3/TRBV12-4
cdr3_aa: CASSPGSLETQYF

clone_size: NA
v_call: TRBV6-1
cdr3_aa: CASSESGQGNSPLHF

clone_size: NA
v_call: TRBV5-1
cdr3_aa: CAGCQGLLSYEQYF

clone_size: NA
v_call: TRBV11-2
cdr3_aa: CASSALGGLDYTF

clone_size: NA
v_call: TRBV25-1
cdr3_aa: CASSTGGAYEQFF

clone_size: NA
v_call: TRBV11-3
cdr3_aa: CASSSAAGDNEQFF

clone_size: NA
v_call: TRBV6-6
cdr3_aa: CASSTSRDTEAFF

clone_size: few
v_call: TRBV20-1
cdr3_aa: CSARVWGLSYEQYF

clone_size: NA
v_call: TRBV20-1
cdr3_aa: CSAREPGPSDEQFF

clone_size: NA
v_call: TRBV7-2
cdr3_aa: CASSLWGGTTDTQYF

clone_size: few
v_call: TRBV6-6
cdr3_aa: CASFSGQNYNEQFF

clone_size: NA
v_call: TRBV7-2
cdr3_aa: CASSPSGSRDRFYEQYF

clone_size: NA
v_call: TRBV5-1
cdr3_aa: CASSYLPGGNYGYTF